A single sample is the source of the 25 T cell receptor beta chains below, sequenced in a study of vaccination and CD4 T cells after COVID-19. For these receptors, no antigen is known. The assay that was used to sequence DNA from cultured CD4+ T cells was the Oncomine TCR Beta short-read assay. In TCRdb, the PCR reads were re-called with MiXCR into one record per CDR3 protein. The repertoire holds 10,000 to 13,000 distinct CDR3 sequences, with about 57% as singletons. The treatment was: roughly 11-day PBMC culture with coronavirus spike peptide pools or control peptides (ViraFEST assay). Sequenced sample: CD4+ T cells from blood, cultured in vitro. Receptors originate from a human donor who had recovered from COVID-19.

This clonotype was detected a few times. The chain carries TRBV12-3 or TRBV12-4 and TRBJ1-1; TRBD1 is a possible D gene (6 bases). There are 16 residues in the CDR3. Trimming shortened V by 5 bases and J by 4 bases, and 20 bases separated the two germline ends. The chain's CDR3 is CASSTKNRVVSTEAFF. CDR3 nucleotide sequence: TGTGCCAGCAGTACAAAAAACAGGGTCGTGAGCACTGAAGCTTTCTTT.

This clonotype has just one count. The chain has TRBV24-1 and TRBJ2-5; 10 bases match TRBD1. The V segment lost 3 bases and the J segment 5 bases; nucleotides outside the gene matches: 5. CDR3 length equals 15 residues. Germline V lookup: CDR1 KGHDR, CDR2 SFDVKD. The DNA for the CDR3 is TGTGCCACCAGTGATCCGACAGGGGGCAGGGAGACCCAGTACTTC. It is translated as CATSDPTGGRETQYF.

The CDR3 sequence is CASSIGAGMNTEAFF. CDR3 DNA sequence: TGTGCCAGTAGTATAGGAGCAGGGATGAACACTGAAGCTTTCTTT. J is TRBJ1-1 and V is TRBV19, with D maybe TRBD1 (5 bases). Trimming cost V 1 base and J 0 bases, with 9 bases left between them. Germline V gene data show CDR1 as LNHDA and CDR2 as SQIVND (reference sequence). The CDR3 has 15 amino acids.

About this clonotype itself: An end of the junction differs from the germline gene, which may be a read error. The V and J genes are TRBV20-1 and TRBJ2-5; D might be TRBD1 or TRBD2, each matching 5 bases. Germline CDR1 reads DFQATT; CDR2 reads SNEGSKA (reference sequence). The CDR3 has 15 amino acids. The CDR3 nucleotides read TGCGGTGCTAGAGATTTTGGGACGGCTCAAGAGACCCAGTACTTC. This codes for CGARDFGTAQETQYF.

This clonotype was observed a few times. This chain joins TRBV19 and TRBJ2-1; 9 bases agree with TRBD2. Trimming took 1 base from V and 1 from J; bases not matched to a gene: 2. CDR3 length equals 16 residues. From germline, CDR1 is LNHDA and CDR2 SQIVND (reference sequence). The CDR3 here is CASSIAGLASYNEQFF. CDR3 DNA: TGTGCCAGTAGTATAGCCGGACTAGCGTCCTACAATGAGCAGTTCTTC.

This rearrangement joins TRBV27 to TRBJ2-3; either TRBD1 or TRBD2 may supply D (5 bases each). V lost 5 bases and J 1 base, leaving 10 bases between the germline ends. CDR3 length equals 14 residues. CDR1 and CDR2 from the germline V gene are MNHEY and SMNVEV (reference sequence). DNA for the CDR3: TGTGCCAGCAGTCTCCGGGGCCGCACAGATACGCAGTATTTT. This encodes CASSLRGRTDTQYF.

This chain links TRBV2 with TRBJ2-1; a possible D gene is TRBD1 (5 bases). This CDR3 region has 15 residues. Deletions cut 6 bases from V and 0 bases from J, with 12 bases between. Looked up from germline, CDR1 is SNHLY and CDR2 is FYNNEI. Here the CDR3 DNA reads TGTGCCAGCAGAGACAGCATGAGCTCCTACAATGAGCAGTTCTTC. It is translated as CASRDSMSSYNEQFF.

This clonotype appeared a few times. This chain's CDR3 is CASSPSGTGTDTQYF. As DNA, the CDR3 is TGTGCCAGCAGCCCCTCCGGGACAGGCACAGATACGCAGTATTTT. This sequence joins TRBV7-2 and TRBJ2-3, with TRBD1 identical over 7 bases. V lost 5 bases, J lost 1 base, and 6 bases stayed unmatched. The CDR3 loop spans 15 amino acids. Looked up from germline, CDR1 is SGHTA and CDR2 is FQGNSA.

The chain links TRBV20-1 to TRBJ2-1; 10 nucleotides agree with TRBD2. Germline CDR1 reads DFQATT; CDR2 reads SNEGSKA (reference sequence). V lost 8 bases to trimming and J lost 10 bases; unmatched junction nucleotides: 5. The CDR3 spans 11 residues. CDR3 sequence: CSLDSGREQFF. The CDR3 DNA follows: TGCAGTCTTGATAGCGGGAGGGAGCAGTTCTTC.

The table lists this clonotype with a count of one. This sequence joins TRBV9 and TRBJ2-3; 7 nucleotides agree with TRBD1. Looked up from germline, CDR1 is SGDLS and CDR2 is YYNGEE. This CDR3 comprises 16 residues. With V trimmed by 0 bases and J by 0 bases, 4 bases remained unmatched. The CDR3 spells CASSVDPGQSTDTQYF. CDR3 in DNA: TGTGCCAGCAGCGTAGATCCGGGACAGAGCACAGATACGCAGTATTTT.

The chain recombines TRBV10-3 with TRBJ2-6; no definite D call. V lost 8 bases to trimming and J lost 3 bases, with 11 bases between them. The CDR3 contains 14 residues. Germline V gene data show CDR1 as ENHRY and CDR2 as SYGVKD. The CDR3 sequence: CAIPASNGANVLTF. The DNA for the CDR3 is TGTGCCATCCCCGCTTCCAATGGGGCCAACGTCCTGACTTTC.

A few counts support this clonotype. J is TRBJ2-3 and V is TRBV27; TRBD2 matches at 7 bases. Per the germline V gene, CDR1 is MNHEY and CDR2 is SMNVEV (reference sequence). The CDR3 spans 14 residues. V trimming: 10 bases; J trimming: 1 base; junction bases outside the gene matches: 8. The CDR3 DNA is TGTGCCACCCAGCGGGCGGGAGGCACAGATACGCAGTATTTT. It specifies CATQRAGGTDTQYF.

V usage is TRBV10-3 and J usage is TRBJ2-3, with 10 bases lining up with TRBD1. The length of the CDR3 is 15 residues. V dropped 3 bases and J dropped 4; count of bases not matched to a gene: 4. The germline V gene encodes CDR1 ENHRY and CDR2 SYGVKD. The CDR3 loop is CAISDPGQGSDTQYF. CDR3 sequence (DNA): TGTGCCATCAGTGATCCGGGACAGGGGTCAGATACGCAGTATTTT.

V and J are TRBV6-1 and TRBJ2-3; TRBD2 agrees at 7 bases. The CDR3 is 15 amino acids. Trimming removed 7 bases from V and 0 bases from J; junction bases left unmatched: 7. Per the germline V gene, CDR1 is MNHNS and CDR2 is SASEGT. CDR3 DNA sequence: TGTGCCAGCATCATTCCGGGGGGAAGCACAGATACGCAGTATTTT. This gives the protein CASIIPGGSTDTQYF.

This clonotype has only a few counts. The rearrangement uses TRBV6-4 and TRBJ1-1; maybe TRBD1 (6 bases). CDR1 and CDR2 from the germline V gene are MRHNA and SNTAGT. The germline V and J ends were trimmed by 4 bases and 9 bases, with 15 bases remaining between them. CDR3 length: 13 residues. This CDR3 reads CASSVETGNKAFF. CDR3 DNA: TGTGCCAGCAGTGTTGAGACAGGCAATAAAGCTTTCTTT.

This sequence joins TRBV30 and TRBJ2-1; possible D gene TRBD2, 6 bases. The CDR3 sequence is 13 residues long. Germline CDR1 and CDR2: GTSNPN and SVGIG (reference sequence). V lost 4 bases and J lost 9, with 16 bases in between. The CDR3, as DNA: TGTGCCTGGATGTCGGGAGAATTTGGTGAGCAGTTCTTC. Translation gives CAWMSGEFGEQFF.

V gene TRBV18 combines with J gene TRBJ1-1; D perhaps matches TRBD1 (6 bases). In germline, CDR1 is KGHSH, CDR2 LQKENI. The CDR3 has 13 residues. V lost 7 bases to trimming and J lost 6 bases, with 15 bases between them. CDR3 protein: CASLPRGDAEAFF. In DNA form, the CDR3 reads TGTGCCAGCTTACCCAGGGGTGACGCTGAAGCTTTCTTT.

Only one count was recorded for this clonotype. The chain is built from TRBV28 and TRBJ2-2; 9 positions match TRBD2. After removal of 1 base from V and 4 bases from J, the junction contained 1 base not matched to a gene. This CDR3 is built from 15 residues. Germline V gene data show CDR1 as MDHEN and CDR2 as SYDVKM. The CDR3 DNA is TGTGCCAGCAGTTTATTACTAGCGGGCACCGGGGAGCTGTTTTTT. Protein sequence: CASSLLLAGTGELFF.

The V gene is TRBV25-1, the J gene TRBJ2-2; 7 nucleotides agree with TRBD1. The CDR3 has 14 amino acids. V shed 2 bases and J 6 bases; nucleotides not matched to a gene: 3. Germline assignment: CDR1 MGHDK and CDR2 SYGVNS. Written as DNA, the CDR3 is TGTGCCAGCAGTGAAAACAGGGGATCCGGGGAGCTGTTTTTT. This gives the protein CASSENRGSGELFF.

The chain couples TRBV27 to TRBJ2-7; D possibly uses TRBD1 or TRBD2 (5 bases each). Trimming removed 8 bases at V and 3 bases at J, with 17 bases between. The CDR3 has 14 residues. CDR1 and CDR2 from the germline V gene are MNHEY and SMNVEV (reference sequence). As DNA, the CDR3 is TGTGCCAGCCACCGGAGTGGGGGTCGCTACGAGCAGTACTTC. Translation: CASHRSGGRYEQYF.

The rearrangement links TRBV20-1 to TRBJ2-4; a weak D match, TRBD1 (6 bases). Germline assignment: CDR1 DFQATT and CDR2 SNEGSKA (reference sequence). This CDR3 contains 13 residues. V shed 4 bases and J shed 7 bases, with 14 bases lying between them. This CDR3 is CSAKNLGGNIQYF. CDR3 nucleotides: TGCAGTGCTAAGAACCTAGGGGGTAACATTCAGTACTTC.

The rearrangement links TRBV2 to TRBJ2-5; TRBD1 is a possible D gene (6 bases). The germline V gene has CDR1 SNHLY and CDR2 FYNNEI. CDR3 size: 13 residues. The V gene lost 8 bases and the J gene lost 2 bases, with 12 bases spanning the gap. As DNA, the CDR3 is TGTGCCAGCCAAGGGGACACACAAGAGACCCAGTACTTC. As protein: CASQGDTQETQYF.

The rearrangement joins TRBV6-1 to TRBJ1-1, with D hard to call. Germline V gives CDR1 MNHNS, CDR2 SASEGT. The V end lost 7 bases, the J end lost 5 bases, and 11 bases lay between the germline ends. The CDR3 is 12 residues long. CDR3 in amino acids: CASKRVRTEAFF. The CDR3 nucleotides are TGTGCCAGCAAACGTGTCCGGACTGAAGCTTTCTTT.

This clonotype was detected only a few times. Here the CDR3 DNA reads TGCAGTGGGACAGGGATAACTGAAGCTTTCTTT. It is translated as CSGTGITEAFF. The genes are TRBV20-1 and TRBJ1-1; 8 bases map to TRBD1. This CDR3 spans 11 amino acids. Germline V CDR1 and CDR2: DFQATT, SNEGSKA (reference sequence). The junction had 3 bases not matched to a gene; V was cut back by 7 bases and J by 5 bases.

The chain uses TRBV6-1 and TRBJ2-5; 13 bases agree with TRBD2. V trimming: 6 bases; J trimming: 7 bases; junction bases outside the gene matches: 5. Germline CDR1 MNHNS, CDR2 SASEGT. There are 14 residues in the CDR3. As DNA, the CDR3 is TGTGCCAGCAGCCCAACTAGCGGGAGGGGGACCCAGTACTTC. This codes for CASSPTSGRGTQYF.